This TCR beta chain was identified in a study of T-cell reconstitution after alpha-beta-depleted transplantation in children. Study-level results: Alpha-beta T cells present about two months after transplant were reported to originate from several hundred expanded graft clones. It was surviving recipient T cells and thymic progenitors that gave some patients high TCRbeta diversity at day 60. T-cell numbers and diversity one year post-transplant derived largely from freshly generated T cells.

TCRbeta library preparation incorporated unique molecular identifiers. MiXCR, run by TCRdb on the PCR reads, gives a single entry per CDR3 protein. Of about 980,000 distinct CDR3 sequences in the sample, roughly 29% are singletons; the top ten hold roughly 28%. This clonotype has only a few counts. Antigen unknown. CDR1 and CDR2 (germline): LGHNA, YNFKEQ. The CDR3 runs to 14 residues. Trimming took 0 bases from V and 6 from J, leaving 9 bases between them. The chain recombines TRBV4-2 with TRBJ2-1, with D unclear. This material consisted of PBMCs, mostly from graft donor cells, taken 360 days after TCRalphabeta/CD19-depleted stem cell transplant. This receptor was taken from a boy less than two years old who had a stem cell transplant for SCID, so the T cells may come from the graft donor. The CDR3 DNA reads TGTGCCAGCAGCCAAGATCGTGGCTCCAATGAGCAGTTCTTC. Its protein product is CASSQDRGSNEQFF.